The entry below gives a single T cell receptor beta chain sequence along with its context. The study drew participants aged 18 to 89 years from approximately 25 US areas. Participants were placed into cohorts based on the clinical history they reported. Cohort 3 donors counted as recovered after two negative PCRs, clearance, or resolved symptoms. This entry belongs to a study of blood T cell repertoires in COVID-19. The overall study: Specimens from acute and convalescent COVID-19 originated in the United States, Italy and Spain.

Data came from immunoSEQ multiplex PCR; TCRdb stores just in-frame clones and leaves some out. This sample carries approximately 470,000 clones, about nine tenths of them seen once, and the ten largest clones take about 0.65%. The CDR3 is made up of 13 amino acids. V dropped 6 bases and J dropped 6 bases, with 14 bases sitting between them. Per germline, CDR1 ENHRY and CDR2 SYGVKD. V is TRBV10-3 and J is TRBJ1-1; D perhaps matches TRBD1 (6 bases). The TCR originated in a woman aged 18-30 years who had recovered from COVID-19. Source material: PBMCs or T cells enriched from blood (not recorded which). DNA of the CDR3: TGTGCCATCAGCCGGCGGCAGGGGTCTGAAGCTTTCTTT. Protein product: CAISRRQGSEAFF.